These 10 T cell receptor beta chains came from one sample sequenced in a study of brain T cells in children with intractable seizures. Indicated time point: blood from clinic visit 5 months post-surgery; TSC patient then seizure free. The data were produced by immunoSEQ multiplex PCR, yet TCRdb's version contains in-frame clones alone and is incomplete. The sample has 340,000 or so clones, roughly 93% seen once. The source was peripheral blood, collected more than 4 months after surgery. These receptors all come from a boy in the first two years of life with tuberous sclerosis and intractable seizures.

The chain is built from TRBV27 and TRBJ2-3; D gene unclear. CDR3 size: 16 residues. The ends were cut back, 1 base at V and 0 bases at J, with 11 bases in the middle. Germline lookup yields CDR1 MNHEY and CDR2 SMNVEV (reference sequence). CDR3: CASSLYSPASTDTQYF. The CDR3 DNA reads as TGTGCCAGCAGTTTATACTCCCCAGCAAGCACAGATACGCAGTATTTT.

J is TRBJ2-5 and V is TRBV30; D uncertain. Germline CDR1 is GTSNPN and CDR2 is SVGIG (reference sequence). V lost 7 bases to trimming and J lost 4 bases, with 16 bases between them. The CDR3 has 13 amino acids. CDR3 loop: CASPSGRGETQYF. CDR3 DNA sequence: TGTGCCTCCCCATCCGGGCGAGGAGAGACCCAGTACTTC. The whole variable domain, remainder taken from reference TRBV30 and TRBJ2-5, is SQTIHQWPATLVQPVGSPLSLECTVEGTSNPNLYWYRQAAGRGLQLLFYSVGIGQISSEVPQNLSASRPQDRQFILSSKKLLLSDSGFYLCASPSGRGETQYFGPGTRLLVL.

The CDR3 DNA is TGCGCCAGCAGCTTGATCGGGGGGGGCCGGAGAGAGACCCAGTACTTC. Translating it yields CASSLIGGGRRETQYF. The chain links TRBV5-1 to TRBJ2-5, with 8 bases fitting TRBD2. Trimming took 1 base from V and 4 from J; bases not matched to a gene: 9. Germline V lookup: CDR1 SGHRS, CDR2 YFSETQ. The CDR3 has 16 residues.

V and J are TRBV7-8 and TRBJ1-2, with 7 bases fitting TRBD1. V was pared by 5 bases and J by 8 bases, with 14 bases of the junction left unmatched. From germline, CDR1 is SGHVS and CDR2 FQNEAQ. CDR3 length: 15 amino acids. DNA of the CDR3: TGTGCCAGCAGCCTAGTAGGACAGGCGTTCGGGGGCTACACCTTC. This codes for CASSLVGQAFGGYTF.

J is TRBJ2-7 and V is TRBV7-2; 10 nucleotides align to TRBD2. V trimming: 6 bases; J trimming: 1 base; junction bases outside the gene matches: 6. The CDR3 contains 15 residues. Germline CDR1 SGHTA, CDR2 FQGNSA. CDR3 amino acids: CASRHIAGGSYEQYF. For the CDR3, the DNA is TGTGCCAGCAGGCACATAGCGGGGGGTTCCTACGAGCAGTACTTC.

The chain combines TRBV29-1 with TRBJ2-1; TRBD2 is a possible D gene (5 bases). Germline CDR1 and CDR2: SQVTM and ANQGSEA. This CDR3 region has 8 residues. V was pared by 7 bases and J by 10 bases, with 5 bases between. CDR3 sequence reads: CSGGEQFF. The CDR3 region has the DNA TGCAGCGGAGGGGAGCAGTTCTTC.

This clone was recorded once. This rearrangement joins TRBV7-9 to TRBJ1-1, with 8 bases aligning to TRBD1. The CDR3 sequence is 16 residues long. Trimming at V came to 4 bases and at J to 1 base, leaving 8 bases not matched to a gene. Germline V gene lookup returns CDR1 SEHNR and CDR2 FQNEAQ (reference sequence). CDR3 nucleotide sequence: TGTGCCAGCAGCTCAGACAGGGGAAGGGCGAACACTGAAGCTTTCTTT. Its translation: CASSSDRGRANTEAFF.

The chain is built from TRBV7-2 and TRBJ1-1; no definite D call. This CDR3 contains 15 residues. Trimming cost V 0 bases and J 1 base, with 9 bases left between them. Germline CDR1 and CDR2: SGHTA and FQGNSA. CDR3 nucleotide sequence: TGTGCCAGCAGCTTAGCCCGCGGACCGAACACTGAAGCTTTCTTT. Encoded protein: CASSLARGPNTEAFF.

The CDR3, as DNA: TGTGCCATTCAGACAGGGCCCACAGATACGCAGTATTTT. Encoded protein: CAIQTGPTDTQYF. The rearrangement uses TRBV6-5 and TRBJ2-3, with 7 bases lining up with TRBD1. The CDR3 extends over 13 amino acids. V lost 10 bases, J lost 2 bases, and 6 bases stayed unmatched. Germline assignment: CDR1 MNHEY and CDR2 SVGAGI.

V usage is TRBV5-1 and J usage is TRBJ2-5; D not resolved. Trimming took 4 bases from V and 5 from J, leaving 15 bases between them. Germline assignment: CDR1 SGHRS and CDR2 YFSETQ. CDR3 length: 14 amino acids. The CDR3 sequence: CASSNGLGVETQYF. The CDR3, as DNA: TGCGCCAGCAGCAACGGGTTAGGAGTGGAGACCCAGTACTTC.